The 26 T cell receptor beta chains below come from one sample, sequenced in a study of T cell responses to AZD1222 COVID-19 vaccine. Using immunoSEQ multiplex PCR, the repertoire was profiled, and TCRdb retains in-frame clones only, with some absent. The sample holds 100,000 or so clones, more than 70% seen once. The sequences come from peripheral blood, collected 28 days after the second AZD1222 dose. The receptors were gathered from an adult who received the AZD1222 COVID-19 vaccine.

The CDR3 here is CAISNLGDGPTDTQYF. In DNA, the CDR3 is TGTGCCATCAGTAACTTAGGGGACGGACCCACAGATACGCAGTATTTT. The chain combines TRBV10-3 with TRBJ2-3; D may correspond to TRBD1 or TRBD2 (5 bases each). CDR1 is ENHRY and CDR2 is SYGVKD in the germline V gene. This CDR3 has 16 residues. Trimming pared 5 bases from V and 2 bases from J, leaving 17 bases between.

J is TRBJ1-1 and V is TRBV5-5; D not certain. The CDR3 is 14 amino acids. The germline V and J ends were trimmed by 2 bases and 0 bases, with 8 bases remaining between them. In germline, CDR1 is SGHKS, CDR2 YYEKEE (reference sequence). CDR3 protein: CASSFYGLNTEAFF. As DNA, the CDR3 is TGTGCCAGCAGCTTTTACGGATTGAACACTGAAGCTTTCTTT.

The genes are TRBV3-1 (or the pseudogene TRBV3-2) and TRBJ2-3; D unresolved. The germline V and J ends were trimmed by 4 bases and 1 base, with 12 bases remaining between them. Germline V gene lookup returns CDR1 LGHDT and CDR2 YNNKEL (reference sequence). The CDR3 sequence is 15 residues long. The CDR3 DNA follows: TGTGCCAGCAGCCCGCGTGGAAGCGGCACAGATACGCAGTATTTT. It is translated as CASSPRGSGTDTQYF.

The CDR3 DNA reads TGTGCCAGCAGTTTATTGGGACTAGCGGGAGGTTTGTTCTTC. It specifies CASSLLGLAGGLFF. The chain combines TRBV28 with TRBJ2-1, with 15 nucleotides matching TRBD2. Germline V gene data show CDR1 as MDHEN and CDR2 as SYDVKM. Trimming took 1 base from V and 15 from J; bases not matched to a gene: 4. CDR3 length: 14 residues.

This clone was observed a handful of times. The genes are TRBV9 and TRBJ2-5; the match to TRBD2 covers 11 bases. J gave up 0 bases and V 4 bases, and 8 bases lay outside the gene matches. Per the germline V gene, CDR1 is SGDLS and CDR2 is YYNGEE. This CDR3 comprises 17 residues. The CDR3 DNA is TGTGCCAGCAGCTCCCCTCTAGCGGGAGGTAACCAAGAGACCCAGTACTTC. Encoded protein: CASSSPLAGGNQETQYF.

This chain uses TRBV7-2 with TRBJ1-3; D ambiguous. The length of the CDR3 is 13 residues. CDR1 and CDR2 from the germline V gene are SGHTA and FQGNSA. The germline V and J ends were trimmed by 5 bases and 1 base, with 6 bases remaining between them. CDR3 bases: TGTGCCAGCAGCCGTCGGTCTGGAAACACCATATATTTT. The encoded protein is CASSRRSGNTIYF. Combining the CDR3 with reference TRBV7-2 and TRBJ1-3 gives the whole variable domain GAGVSQSPSNKVTEKGKDVELRCDPISGHTALYWYRQSLGQGLEFLIYFQGNSAPDKSGLPSDRFSAERTGGSVSTLTIQRTQQEDSAVYLCASSRRSGNTIYFGEGSWLTVV.

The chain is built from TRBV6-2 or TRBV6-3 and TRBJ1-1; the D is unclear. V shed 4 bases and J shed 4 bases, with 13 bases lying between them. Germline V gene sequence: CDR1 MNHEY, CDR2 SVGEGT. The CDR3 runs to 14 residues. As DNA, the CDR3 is TGTGCCAGCAGTTTCGCACGGGCAAGCACTGAAGCTTTCTTT. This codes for CASSFARASTEAFF.

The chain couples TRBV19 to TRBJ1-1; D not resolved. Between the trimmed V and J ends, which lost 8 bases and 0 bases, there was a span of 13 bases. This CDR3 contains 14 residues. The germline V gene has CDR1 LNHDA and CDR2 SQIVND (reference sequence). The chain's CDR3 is CASGNSLLNTEAFF. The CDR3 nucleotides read TGTGCCAGTGGAAACAGCCTTTTGAACACTGAAGCTTTCTTT.

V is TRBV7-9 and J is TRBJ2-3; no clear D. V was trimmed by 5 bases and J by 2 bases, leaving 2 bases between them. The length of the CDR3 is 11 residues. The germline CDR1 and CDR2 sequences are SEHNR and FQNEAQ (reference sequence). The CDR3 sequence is CASSHTDTQYF. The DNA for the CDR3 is TGTGCCAGCAGCCACACAGATACGCAGTATTTT.

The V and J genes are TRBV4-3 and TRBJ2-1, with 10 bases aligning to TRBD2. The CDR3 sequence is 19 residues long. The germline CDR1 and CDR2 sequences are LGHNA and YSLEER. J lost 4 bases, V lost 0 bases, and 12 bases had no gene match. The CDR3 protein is CASSQDPGGLAGAYNEQFF. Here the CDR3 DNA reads TGCGCCAGCAGCCAAGACCCCGGCGGGCTAGCGGGGGCTTACAATGAGCAGTTCTTC.

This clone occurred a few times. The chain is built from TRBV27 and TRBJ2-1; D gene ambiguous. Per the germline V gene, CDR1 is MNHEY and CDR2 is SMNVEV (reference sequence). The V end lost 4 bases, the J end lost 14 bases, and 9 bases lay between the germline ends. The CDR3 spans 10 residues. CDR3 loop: CASSSGREFF. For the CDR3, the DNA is TGTGCCAGCAGTTCGGGCCGAGAGTTCTTC.

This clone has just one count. The CDR3, as DNA: TGTGCCAGCAGCTATATAGCGGGAGGCACCGGGGAGCTGTTTTTT. The encoded protein is CASSYIAGGTGELFF. The J gene is TRBJ2-2, the V gene TRBV7-9, with 10 bases fitting TRBD2. V dropped 4 bases and J dropped 4; count of bases not matched to a gene: 3. This CDR3 region has 15 residues. CDR1 and CDR2 from the germline V gene are SEHNR and FQNEAQ (reference sequence).

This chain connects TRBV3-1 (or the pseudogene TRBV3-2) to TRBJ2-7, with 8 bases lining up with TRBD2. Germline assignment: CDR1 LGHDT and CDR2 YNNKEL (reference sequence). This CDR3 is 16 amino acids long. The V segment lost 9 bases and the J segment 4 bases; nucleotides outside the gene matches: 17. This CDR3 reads CARTSPQPGLEYEQYF. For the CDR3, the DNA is TGTGCCAGGACAAGCCCTCAACCGGGACTAGAATACGAGCAGTACTTC.

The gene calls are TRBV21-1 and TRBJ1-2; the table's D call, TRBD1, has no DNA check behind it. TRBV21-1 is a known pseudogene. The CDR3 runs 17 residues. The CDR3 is CASSKGDRPSTNYGYTF. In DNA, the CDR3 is TGTGCCAGCAGCAAAGGGGACAGGCCCTCTACTAACTATGGCTACACCTTC.

The CDR3 loop reads CASKRQGPGQPQHF. The CDR3 nucleotides read TGTGCCAGCAAGAGACAGGGCCCGGGGCAGCCCCAGCATTTT. The chain uses TRBV28 and TRBJ1-5; 7 positions match TRBD1. This CDR3 is 14 amino acids long. The V gene end was trimmed by 7 bases and the J gene end by 7 bases; junction bases not matched to a gene: 10. Looked up from germline, CDR1 is MDHEN and CDR2 is SYDVKM.

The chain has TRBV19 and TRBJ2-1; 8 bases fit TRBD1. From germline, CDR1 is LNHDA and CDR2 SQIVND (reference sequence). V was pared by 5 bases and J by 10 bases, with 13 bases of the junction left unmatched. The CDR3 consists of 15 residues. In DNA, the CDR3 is TGTGCCAGTAGTCCCCGGACAGGGTTACAAGGGGAGCAGTTCTTC. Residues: CASSPRTGLQGEQFF.

The CDR3 here is CSAGTGASNQPQHF. The DNA of the CDR3 is TGCAGCGCTGGGACAGGGGCCAGCAATCAGCCCCAGCATTTT. This chain uses TRBV29-1 with TRBJ1-5; 10 bases agree with TRBD1. After removal of 7 bases from V and 1 base from J, the junction contained 4 bases not matched to a gene. Per germline, CDR1 SQVTM and CDR2 ANQGSEA. This CDR3 spans 14 amino acids.

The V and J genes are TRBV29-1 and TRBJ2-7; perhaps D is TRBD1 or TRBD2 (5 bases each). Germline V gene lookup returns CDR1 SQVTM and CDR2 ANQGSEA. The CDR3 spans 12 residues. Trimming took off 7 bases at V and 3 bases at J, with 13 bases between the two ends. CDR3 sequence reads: CSGGMGNYEQYF. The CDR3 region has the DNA TGCAGCGGGGGGATGGGGAACTACGAGCAGTACTTC.

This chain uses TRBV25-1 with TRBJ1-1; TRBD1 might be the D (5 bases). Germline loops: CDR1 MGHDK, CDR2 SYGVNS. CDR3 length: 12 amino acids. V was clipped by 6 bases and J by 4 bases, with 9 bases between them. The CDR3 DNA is TGTGCCAGCAGGATAGGGGCCACTGAAGCTTTCTTT. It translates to CASRIGATEAFF. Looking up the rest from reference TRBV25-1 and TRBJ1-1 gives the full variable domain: EADIYQTPRYLVIGTGKKITLECSQTMGHDKMYWYQQDPGMELHLIHYSYGVNSTEKGDLSSESTVSRIRTEHFPLTLESARPSHTSQYLCASRIGATEAFFGQGTRLTVV.

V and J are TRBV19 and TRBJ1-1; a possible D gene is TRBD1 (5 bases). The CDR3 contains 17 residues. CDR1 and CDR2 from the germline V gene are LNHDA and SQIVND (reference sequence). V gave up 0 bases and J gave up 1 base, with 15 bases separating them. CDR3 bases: TGTGCCAGTAGTATAGATCTATTGAGGGGAGGGAACACTGAAGCTTTCTTT. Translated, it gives CASSIDLLRGGNTEAFF.

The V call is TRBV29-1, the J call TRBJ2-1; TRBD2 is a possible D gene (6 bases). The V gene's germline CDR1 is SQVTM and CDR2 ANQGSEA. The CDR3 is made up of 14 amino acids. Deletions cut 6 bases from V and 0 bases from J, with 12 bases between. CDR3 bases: TGCAGCGTCTCCGGGACTTTCTCCTACAATGAGCAGTTCTTC. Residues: CSVSGTFSYNEQFF.

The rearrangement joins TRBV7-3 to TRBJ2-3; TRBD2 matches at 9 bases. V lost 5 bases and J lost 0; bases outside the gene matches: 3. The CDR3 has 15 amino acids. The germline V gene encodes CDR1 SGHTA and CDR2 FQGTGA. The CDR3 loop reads CASSVAGGSTDTQYF. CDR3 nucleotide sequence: TGTGCCAGCAGCGTGGCGGGGGGGAGCACAGATACGCAGTATTTT.

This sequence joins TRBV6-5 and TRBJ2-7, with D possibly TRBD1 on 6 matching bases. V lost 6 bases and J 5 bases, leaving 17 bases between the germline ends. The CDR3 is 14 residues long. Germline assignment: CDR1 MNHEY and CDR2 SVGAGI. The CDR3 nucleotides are TGTGCCAGCAGCACCAGGAACAGGGACCACGAGCAGTACTTC. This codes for CASSTRNRDHEQYF.

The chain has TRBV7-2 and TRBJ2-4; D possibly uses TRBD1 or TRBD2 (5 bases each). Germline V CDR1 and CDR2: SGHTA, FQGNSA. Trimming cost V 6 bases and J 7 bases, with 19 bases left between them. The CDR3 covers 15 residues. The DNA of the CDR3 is TGTGCCAGCAGTCTGAGGGGCCGAACGGGGAACATTCAGTACTTC. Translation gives CASSLRGRTGNIQYF.

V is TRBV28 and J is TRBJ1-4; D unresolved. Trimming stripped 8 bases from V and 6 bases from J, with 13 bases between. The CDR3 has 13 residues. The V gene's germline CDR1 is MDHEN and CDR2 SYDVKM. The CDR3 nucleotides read TGTGCCAGCGCAAGGGCCCAACATGAAAAACTGTTTTTT. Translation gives CASARAQHEKLFF.

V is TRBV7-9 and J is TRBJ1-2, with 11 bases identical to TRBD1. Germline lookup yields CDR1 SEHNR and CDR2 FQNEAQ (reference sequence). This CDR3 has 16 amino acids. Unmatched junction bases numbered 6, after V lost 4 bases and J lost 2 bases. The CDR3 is CASSSIRDRGNYGYTF. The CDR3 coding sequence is TGTGCCAGCAGCTCCATCCGGGACAGGGGGAACTATGGCTACACCTTC.